The rows below give T cell receptor beta chains drawn from one sample of a study of blood T cell repertoires in COVID-19. Generated by immunoSEQ multiplex PCR, the TCRdb table keeps only in-frame clones and is missing some. Of around 190,000 clones detected, 80% appear once; the ten largest clones hold about 6.5%. Sequenced material: peripheral blood. The receptors were sampled from a man aged 65 to 85 with active or convalescent COVID-19. Each CDR3 is given with its conserved first and last residue. A D gene is named only where the DNA matches it firmly. Size is stated for part of the rows, as once, few or many counts, or as a class when the clone is expanded.

D	J	size	V	CDR3	DNA
TRBD2	TRBJ2-3	few	TRBV10-3	CAILAGVDTQYF	TGTGCCATACTAGCGGGAGTAGATACGCAGTATTTT
NA	TRBJ2-5	NA	TRBV6-5	CASMGAGYVRETQYF	TGTGCCAGCATGGGCGCAGGGTACGTCCGAGAGACCCAGTACTTC
NA	TRBJ2-7	NA	TRBV5-1	CASSLAGSAAGASYEQYF	TGCGCCAGCAGCTTGGCAGGGTCGGCGGCAGGGGCATCCTACGAGCAGTACTTC
NA	TRBJ1-1	NA	TRBV20-1	CSASQGSEAFF	TGCAGTGCTAGTCAGGGCTCGGAAGCTTTCTTT
NA	TRBJ2-7	NA	TRBV2	CASSEFQGSYEQYF	TGTGCCAGCAGTGAATTCCAGGGCTCCTACGAGCAGTACTTC
TRBD1	TRBJ2-1	NA	TRBV10-1	CASSGDRGSYNEQFF	TGCGCCAGCAGTGGGGACAGGGGCTCCTACAATGAGCAGTTCTTC
NA	TRBJ1-3	NA	TRBV19	CASSIEARSGNTIYF	TGTGCCAGTAGTATTGAGGCACGCTCTGGAAACACCATATATTTT
NA	TRBJ1-1	NA	TRBV6-5	CASSYTAGWGGTEAFF	TGTGCCAGCAGTTACACTGCAGGGTGGGGGGGCACTGAAGCTTTCTTT
NA	TRBJ2-3	few	TRBV5-1	CASSLTGPSTDTQYF	TGCGCCAGCAGCTTGACAGGTCCCAGCACAGATACGCAGTATTTT
NA	TRBJ2-3	NA	TRBV4-2	CASSQDMDFTDTQYF	TGTGCCAGCAGCCAAGATATGGACTTCACAGATACGCAGTATTTT
TRBD2	TRBJ2-5	NA	TRBV30	CAWSYGLAQETQYF	TGTGCCTGGAGTTATGGACTAGCCCAAGAGACCCAGTACTTC
NA	TRBJ1-1	NA	TRBV6-1	CASSETGNTEAFF	TGTGCCAGCAGTGAAACTGGGAACACTGAAGCTTTCTTT